What follows is one T cell receptor beta chain and its context. These data originate in a study of T cells in Graves' hyperthyroidism and ophthalmopathy. Trimming stripped 2 bases from V and 9 bases from J, with 10 bases between. The CDR3 spans 13 residues. Germline V gives CDR1 SEHNR, CDR2 FQNEAQ (reference sequence). RNA transcripts yielded amplified TCR beta CDR3 regions. Using the HTBI primer set, a first-round RT-PCR was run on the TCR CDR3. TCRdb re-called the multiplex PCR reads with MiXCR, one entry per CDR3 protein. The data show 750,000 to 900,000 distinct CDR3 sequences, 38% seen once. V is TRBV7-9 and J is TRBJ2-2, with unresolved D. The source material was blood. The sequence derives from a man between 18 and 35 years old with Graves' hyperthyroidism. The CDR3, as DNA: TGTGCCAGCAGCTTAAGCAACCCCAGGGAGCTGTTTTTT. Translation: CASSLSNPRELFF.